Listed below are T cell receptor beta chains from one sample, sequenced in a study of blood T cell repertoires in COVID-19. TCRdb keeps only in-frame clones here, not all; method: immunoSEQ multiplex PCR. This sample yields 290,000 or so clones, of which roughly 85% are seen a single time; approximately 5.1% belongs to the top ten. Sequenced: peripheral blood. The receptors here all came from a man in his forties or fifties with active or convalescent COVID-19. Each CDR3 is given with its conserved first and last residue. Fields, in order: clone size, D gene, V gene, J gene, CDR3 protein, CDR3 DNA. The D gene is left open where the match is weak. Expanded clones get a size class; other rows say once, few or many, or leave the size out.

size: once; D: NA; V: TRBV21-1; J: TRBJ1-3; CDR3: CASSKEYRVCVCSGNTIYF; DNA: TGTGCCAGCAGCAAAGAGTACAGGGTGTGTGTCTGCTCTGGAAACACCATATATTTT
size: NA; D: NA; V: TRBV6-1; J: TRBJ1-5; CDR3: CASSERDTQHF; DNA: TGTGCCAGCAGTGAACGGGACACCCAGCATTTT
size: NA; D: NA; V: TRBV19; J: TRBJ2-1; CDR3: CASSLETRASYNEQFF; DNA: TGTGCCAGTAGTTTAGAGACACGCGCCTCCTACAATGAGCAGTTCTTC
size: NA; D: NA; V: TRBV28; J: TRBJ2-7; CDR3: CASSKTSPSYEQYF; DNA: TGTGCCAGCAGTAAGACTAGTCCCTCCTACGAGCAGTACTTC
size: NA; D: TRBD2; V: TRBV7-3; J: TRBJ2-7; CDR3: CASSPGGPYEQYF; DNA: TGTGCCAGCAGCCCGGGAGGACCCTACGAGCAGTACTTC
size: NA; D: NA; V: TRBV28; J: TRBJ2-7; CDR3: CASSLSLYEQYF; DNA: TGTGCCAGCAGTTTATCCCTCTACGAGCAGTACTTC
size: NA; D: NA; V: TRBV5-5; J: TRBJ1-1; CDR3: CASSWGRTAEAFF; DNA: TGTGCCAGCAGCTGGGGTAGGACAGCTGAAGCTTTCTTT
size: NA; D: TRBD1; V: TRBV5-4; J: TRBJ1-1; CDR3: CASSLTGGNEAFF; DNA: TGTGCCAGCAGCCTTACAGGGGGCAATGAAGCTTTCTTT
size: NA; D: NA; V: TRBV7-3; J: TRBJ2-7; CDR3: CASSLRKAGYEQYF; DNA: TGTGCCAGCAGCTTAAGAAAGGCAGGTTACGAGCAGTACTTC
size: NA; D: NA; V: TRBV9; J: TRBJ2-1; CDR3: CASSVASSGSYNEQFF; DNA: TGTGCCAGCAGCGTAGCTTCATCGGGCTCCTACAATGAGCAGTTCTTC
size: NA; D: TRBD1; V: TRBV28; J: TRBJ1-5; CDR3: CASSLPTGRQPQHF; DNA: TGTGCCAGCAGTTTACCGACAGGGAGACAGCCCCAGCATTTT
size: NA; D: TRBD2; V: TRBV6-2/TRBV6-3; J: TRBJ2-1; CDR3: CASSWGLGGYNEQFF; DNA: TGTGCCAGCAGCTGGGGACTAGGGGGGTACAATGAGCAGTTCTTC
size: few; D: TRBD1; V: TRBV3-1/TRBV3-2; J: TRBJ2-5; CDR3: CASSRPGTVIKETQYF; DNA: TGTGCCAGCAGCCGGCCCGGGACAGTTATTAAAGAGACCCAGTACTTC
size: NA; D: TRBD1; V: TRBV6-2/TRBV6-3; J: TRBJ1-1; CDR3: CASSPSLGDRENTEAFF; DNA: TGTGCCAGCAGTCCCTCATTGGGCGACAGGGAGAACACTGAAGCTTTCTTT
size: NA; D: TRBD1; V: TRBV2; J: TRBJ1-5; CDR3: CASSEGTGFQPQHF; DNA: TGTGCCAGCAGTGAGGGGACAGGGTTTCAGCCCCAGCATTTT
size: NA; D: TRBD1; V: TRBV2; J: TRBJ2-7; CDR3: CASSNPGQGIGEQYF; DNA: TGTGCCAGCAGTAATCCGGGACAGGGGATTGGGGAGCAGTACTTC
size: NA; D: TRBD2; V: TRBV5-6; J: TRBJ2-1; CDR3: CASSFKAGGAYNEQFF; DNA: TGTGCCAGCAGCTTTAAAGCGGGAGGGGCCTACAATGAGCAGTTCTTC
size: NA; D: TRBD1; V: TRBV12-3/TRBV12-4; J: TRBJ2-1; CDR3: CASSRGTGQQFF; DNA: TGTGCCAGCAGTCGTGGGACAGGGCAGCAGTTCTTC
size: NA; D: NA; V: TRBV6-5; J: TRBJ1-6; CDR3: CASRRTVTNSPLHF; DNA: TGTGCCAGCAGGCGGACAGTGACCAATTCACCCCTCCACTTT
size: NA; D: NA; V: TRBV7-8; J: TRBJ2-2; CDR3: CASSSRINTGELFF; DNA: TGTGCCAGCAGCTCTAGGATCAACACCGGGGAGCTGTTTTTT
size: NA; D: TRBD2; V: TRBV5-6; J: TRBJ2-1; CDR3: CASSLLAGGMYNEQFF; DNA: TGTGCCAGCAGCTTGTTAGCGGGAGGGATGTACAATGAGCAGTTCTTC
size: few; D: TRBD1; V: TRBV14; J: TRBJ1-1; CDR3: CASSQGLRQGGPKLFF; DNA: TGTGCCAGCAGCCAAGGGCTACGACAGGGGGGCCCCAAGCTTTTCTTT
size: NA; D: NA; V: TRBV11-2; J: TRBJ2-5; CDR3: CASSQRLTSQETQYF; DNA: TGTGCCAGCAGCCAGCGGTTGACTTCACAAGAGACCCAGTACTTC
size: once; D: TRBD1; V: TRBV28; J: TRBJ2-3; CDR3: CASSFTGGDTQYF; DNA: TGTGCCAGCAGTTTTACAGGGGGGGATACGCAGTATTTT
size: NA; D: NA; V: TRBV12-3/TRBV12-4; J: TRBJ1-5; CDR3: CASTRRSAQPQHF; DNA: TGTGCCAGCACTCGGAGGTCCGCTCAGCCCCAGCATTTT
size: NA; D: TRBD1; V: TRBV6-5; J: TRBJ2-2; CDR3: CASSYFGQVTGELFF; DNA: TGTGCCAGCAGTTACTTTGGACAGGTCACCGGGGAGCTGTTTTTT
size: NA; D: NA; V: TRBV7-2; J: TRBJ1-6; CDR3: CASSFSRDSSYNSPLHF; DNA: TGTGCCAGCAGCTTCTCCAGGGATAGCTCCTATAATTCACCCCTCCACTTT
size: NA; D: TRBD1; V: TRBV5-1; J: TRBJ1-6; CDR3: CASSVRQGGNSPLHF; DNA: TGCGCCAGCAGCGTCCGACAGGGAGGTAATTCACCCCTCCACTTT
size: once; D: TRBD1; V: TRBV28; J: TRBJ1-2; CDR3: CASSSGTGTINYGYTF; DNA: TGTGCCAGCAGTTCCGGGACAGGCACTATTAACTATGGCTACACCTTC
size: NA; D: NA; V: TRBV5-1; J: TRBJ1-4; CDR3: CASSLATGSRGNEKLFF; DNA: TGCGCCAGCAGCTTGGCAACAGGGTCGCGAGGAAATGAAAAACTGTTTTTT
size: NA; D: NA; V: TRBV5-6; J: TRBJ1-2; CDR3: CASSLVAGLFYGYTF; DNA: TGTGCCAGCAGCTTGGTGGCAGGGCTCTTCTATGGCTACACCTTC
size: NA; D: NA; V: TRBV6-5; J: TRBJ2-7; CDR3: CASSSPSAKLGYEQYF; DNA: TGTGCCAGCAGTTCCCCTAGCGCTAAACTCGGATACGAGCAGTACTTC
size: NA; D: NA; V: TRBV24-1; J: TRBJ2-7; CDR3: CATRPQGSDEQYF; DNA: TGTGCCACCAGGCCCCAGGGGAGCGACGAGCAGTACTTC
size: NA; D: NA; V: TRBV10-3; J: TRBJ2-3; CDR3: CAIGSGFTDTQYF; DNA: TGTGCCATCGGGAGCGGTTTCACAGATACGCAGTATTTT
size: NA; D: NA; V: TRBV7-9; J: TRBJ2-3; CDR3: CASSYSLSGTDTQYF; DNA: TGTGCCAGCAGCTACTCTCTTAGCGGCACAGATACGCAGTATTTT
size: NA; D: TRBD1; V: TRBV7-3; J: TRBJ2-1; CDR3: CASSLISQRDRDVSSYNEQFF; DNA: TGTGCCAGCAGCTTAATATCCCAGAGGGACAGAGATGTAAGCTCCTACAATGAGCAGTTCTTC
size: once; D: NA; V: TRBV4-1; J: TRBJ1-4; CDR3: CASSQVRGEKLFF; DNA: TGCGCCAGCAGCCAAGTCCGGGGGGAAAAACTGTTTTTT
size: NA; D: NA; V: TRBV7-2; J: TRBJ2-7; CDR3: CASSLQSEQYF; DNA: TGTGCCAGCAGCTTGCAGTCCGAGCAGTACTTC
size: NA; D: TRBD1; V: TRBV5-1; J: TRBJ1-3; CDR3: CASSSARYPQGLGGNTIYF; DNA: TGCGCCAGCAGCTCCGCGCGCTATCCACAGGGGTTGGGTGGAAACACCATATATTTT
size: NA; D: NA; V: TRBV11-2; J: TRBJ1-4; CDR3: CASSTYRNEKLFF; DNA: TGTGCCAGCAGCACATACAGGAATGAAAAACTGTTTTTT
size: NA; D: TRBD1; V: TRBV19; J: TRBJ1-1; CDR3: CASVSQGALGNTEAFF; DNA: TGTGCCAGTGTATCCCAGGGGGCTCTCGGGAACACTGAAGCTTTCTTT
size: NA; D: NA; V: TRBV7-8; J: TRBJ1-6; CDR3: CASSLPPSFSEDSPLHF; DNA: TGTGCCAGCAGCTTACCCCCGTCCTTCTCAGAGGATTCACCCCTCCACTTT
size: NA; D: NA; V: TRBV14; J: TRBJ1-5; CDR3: CASSQEETGWSNQPQHF; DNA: TGTGCCAGCAGCCAAGAGGAGACGGGATGGAGCAATCAGCCCCAGCATTTT
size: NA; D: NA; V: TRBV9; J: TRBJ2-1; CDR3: CASSVAGRGDYNEQFF; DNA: TGTGCCAGCAGCGTAGCTGGCAGGGGCGATTACAATGAGCAGTTCTTC
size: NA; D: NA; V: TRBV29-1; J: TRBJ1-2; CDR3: CSVAGTFNYGYTF; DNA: TGCAGCGTTGCCGGGACATTCAACTATGGCTACACCTTC
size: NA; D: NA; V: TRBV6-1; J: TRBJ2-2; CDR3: CASSETARRRTGELFF; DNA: TGTGCCAGCAGTGAAACGGCTCGGAGGCGAACCGGGGAGCTGTTTTTT
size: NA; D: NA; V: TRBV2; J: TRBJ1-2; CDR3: CASRRGGYGYTF; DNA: TGTGCCAGCAGGCGGGGGGGCTATGGCTACACCTTC
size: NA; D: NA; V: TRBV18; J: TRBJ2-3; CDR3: CASSPPLGGTDTQYF; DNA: TGTGCCAGCTCACCACCCCTCGGCGGAACAGATACGCAGTATTTT
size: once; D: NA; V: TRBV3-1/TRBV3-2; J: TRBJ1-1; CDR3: CASSQGQILTEAFF; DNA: TGTGCCAGCAGCCAAGGGCAGATCCTCACTGAAGCTTTCTTT
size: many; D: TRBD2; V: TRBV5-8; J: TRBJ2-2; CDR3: CASSFSPGLAFTGELFF; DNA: TGTGCCAGCAGCTTCTCCCCGGGACTAGCATTTACCGGGGAGCTGTTTTTT
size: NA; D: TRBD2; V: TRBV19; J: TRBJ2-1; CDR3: CASSSGRDYNEQFF; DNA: TGTGCCAGTTCTAGCGGGAGGGACTACAATGAGCAGTTCTTC
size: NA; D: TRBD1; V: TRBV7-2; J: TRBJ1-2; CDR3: CASSVQGVSYGYTF; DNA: TGTGCCAGCAGCGTACAGGGGGTCAGTTATGGCTACACCTTC
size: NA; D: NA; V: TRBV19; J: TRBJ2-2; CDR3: CASSATGNTGELFF; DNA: TGTGCCAGTAGTGCCACAGGGAACACCGGGGAGCTGTTTTTT
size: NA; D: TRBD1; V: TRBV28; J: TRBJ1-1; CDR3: CASRPGQAKGTEAFF; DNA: TGTGCCAGCAGACCTGGACAGGCCAAGGGTACTGAAGCTTTCTTT
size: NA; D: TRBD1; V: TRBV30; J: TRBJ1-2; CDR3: CAWRGQGMLGYTF; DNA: TGTGCCTGGAGGGGACAGGGTATGCTCGGCTACACCTTC
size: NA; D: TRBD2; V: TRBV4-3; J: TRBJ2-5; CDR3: CASSQDSGAGGTQYF; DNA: TGCGCCAGCAGCCAAGATAGCGGGGCGGGTGGGACCCAGTACTTC
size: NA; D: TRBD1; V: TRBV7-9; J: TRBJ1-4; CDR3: CASSDGQVLGEKLFF; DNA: TGTGCCAGCAGCGATGGACAGGTTTTGGGTGAAAAACTGTTTTTT
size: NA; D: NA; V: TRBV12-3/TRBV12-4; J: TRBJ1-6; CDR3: CASSAGSPNLHF; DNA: TGTGCCAGCAGTGCAGGCTCGCCCAATCTCCACTTT
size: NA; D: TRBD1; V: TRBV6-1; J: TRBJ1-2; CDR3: CASSSTGEHGYTF; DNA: TGTGCCAGCAGTTCTACAGGGGAGCATGGCTACACCTTC
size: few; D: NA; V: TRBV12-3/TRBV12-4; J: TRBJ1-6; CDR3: CASSYSGTPLHF; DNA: TGTGCCAGCAGTTATTCGGGGACACCCCTCCACTTT